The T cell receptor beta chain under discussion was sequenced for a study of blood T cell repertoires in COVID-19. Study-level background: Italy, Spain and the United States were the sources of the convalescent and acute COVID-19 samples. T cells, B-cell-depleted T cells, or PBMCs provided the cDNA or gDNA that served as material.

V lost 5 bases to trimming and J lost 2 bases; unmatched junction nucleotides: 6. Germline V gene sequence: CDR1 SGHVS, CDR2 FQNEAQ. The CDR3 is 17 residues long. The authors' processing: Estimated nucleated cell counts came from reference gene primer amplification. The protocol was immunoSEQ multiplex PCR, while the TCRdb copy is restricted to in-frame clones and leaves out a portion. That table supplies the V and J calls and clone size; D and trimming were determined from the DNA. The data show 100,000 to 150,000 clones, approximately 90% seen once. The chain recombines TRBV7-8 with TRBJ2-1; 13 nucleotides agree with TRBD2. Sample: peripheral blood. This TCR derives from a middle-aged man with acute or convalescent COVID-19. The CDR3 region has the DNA TGTGCCAGCAGCCCCGGACTAGCGGGAGACCCCTACAATGAGCAGTTCTTC. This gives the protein CASSPGLAGDPYNEQFF. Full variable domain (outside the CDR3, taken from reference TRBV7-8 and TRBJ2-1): GAGVSQSPRYKVAKRGQDVALRCDPISGHVSLFWYQQALGQGPEFLTYFQNEAQLDKSGLPSDRFFAERPEGSVSTLKIQRTQQEDSAVYLCASSPGLAGDPYNEQFFGPGTRLTVL.